These 9 T cell receptor beta chains were all obtained from the same sample, sequenced in a study of Tregs in tolerant kidney transplant recipients. Produced via immunoSEQ multiplex PCR; TCRdb's table is partial and in-frame only. The repertoire includes about 77,000 clones, under 98% of them detected once, and around 0.6% sits in the top ten. Specimen: CD4+ T cells from blood, collected before the transplant. The source is a human donor who received a combined kidney and bone marrow transplant.

This rearrangement joins TRBV5-3 to TRBJ1-2, with D uncertain. TRBV5-3 has ORF status, its function being uncertain. The CDR3 length is 15 residues. Trimming cost V 0 bases and J 1 base, with 10 bases left between them. The CDR3 here is CARSLVPVYNYGYTF. The CDR3 DNA reads TGTGCCAGAAGCTTGGTTCCGGTCTATAACTATGGCTACACCTTC.

The V gene is TRBV7-9, the J gene TRBJ1-2; TRBD1 aligns across 8 bases. The V gene's germline CDR1 is SEHNR and CDR2 FQNEAQ (reference sequence). CDR3 length: 14 amino acids. Unmatched junction bases numbered 2, after V lost 1 base and J lost 4 bases. The CDR3 protein is CASSLVTGGYGYTF. CDR3 nucleotide sequence: TGTGCCAGCAGCTTAGTAACAGGGGGCTATGGCTACACCTTC. The variable domain in full, completed from reference TRBV7-9 and TRBJ1-2, reads DTGVSQNPRHKITKRGQNVTFRCDPISEHNRLYWYRQTLGQGPEFLTYFQNEAQLEKSRLLSDRFSAERPKGSFSTLEIQRTEQGDSAMYLCASSLVTGGYGYTFGSGTRLTVV.

The chain recombines TRBV4-1 with TRBJ2-7; D unresolved. CDR3 length: 14 residues. V was pared by 1 base and J by 2 bases, with 9 bases between. Germline assignment: CDR1 MGHRA and CDR2 YSYEKL. CDR3 DNA: TGCGCCAGCAGCCAAGGGCAGGCTGCCTACGAGCAGTACTTC. It encodes CASSQGQAAYEQYF.

Written as DNA, the CDR3 is TGTGCCAGCAGCTTTCAGGACTATGGCTACACCTTC. This gives the protein CASSFQDYGYTF. This chain links TRBV7-8 with TRBJ1-2; D call uncertain. CDR1 and CDR2 (germline): SGHVS, FQNEAQ. The CDR3 runs 12 residues. Trimming stripped 3 bases from V and 3 bases from J, with 5 bases between.

The chain combines TRBV2 with TRBJ1-6; 9 bases align to TRBD1. The CDR3 is 16 amino acids. After removal of 0 bases from V and 4 bases from J, the junction contained 1 base not matched to a gene. Germline CDR1 is SNHLY and CDR2 is FYNNEI. The chain's CDR3 is CASSEAGQGYNSPLHF. The DNA of the CDR3 is TGTGCCAGCAGTGAAGCGGGACAGGGTTATAATTCACCCCTCCACTTT.

The rearrangement links TRBV10-3 to TRBJ2-1, with 9 positions matching TRBD2. Germline CDR1 and CDR2: ENHRY and SYGVKD. After removal of 4 bases from V and 8 bases from J, the junction contained 9 bases not matched to a gene. The CDR3 has 15 amino acids. CDR3 DNA sequence: TGTGCCATCAGTGTGGAGGCTAGCGGGAATGATGAGCAGTTCTTC. The encoded protein is CAISVEASGNDEQFF.

This chain uses TRBV7-9 with TRBJ1-4, with 10 positions matching TRBD1. The length of the CDR3 is 16 residues. The V gene's germline CDR1 is SEHNR and CDR2 FQNEAQ (reference sequence). The ends lost 6 bases at V and 2 bases at J; junction bases unmatched: 6. CDR3 bases: TGTGCCAGCAGTCTGACAGGGGGCTTTACTAATGAAAAACTGTTTTTT. Its translation is CASSLTGGFTNEKLFF.

This chain's CDR3 is CASSPLGGGADTQYF. The CDR3 region has the DNA TGTGCCAGCAGTCCCCTAGGGGGCGGAGCAGATACGCAGTATTTT. This chain connects TRBV27 to TRBJ2-3; 7 bases are a match to TRBD1. The CDR3 sequence is 15 residues long. Germline V gives CDR1 MNHEY, CDR2 SMNVEV (reference sequence). Trimming at V came to 5 bases and at J to 4 bases, leaving 9 bases not matched to a gene.

V is TRBV11-2 and J is TRBJ2-4; TRBD1 agrees at 7 bases. The germline gives CDR1 SGHAT, CDR2 FQNNGV. V lost 4 bases and J lost 2; bases outside the gene matches: 8. The CDR3 is made up of 16 amino acids. CDR3 residues: CASSSHPQGTKNIQYF. The CDR3 coding sequence is TGTGCCAGCAGCTCACACCCACAGGGGACCAAAAACATTCAGTACTTC.